The 18 T cell receptor beta chains below were found in one sample sequenced in a study of T cells in Graves' hyperthyroidism and ophthalmopathy (dated by TCRdb to between 2018 and 2021). The library was built by means of multiplex PCR. TCRdb lists the instrument as Illumina HiSeq 2000. Amplification of TCR beta CDR3 regions was carried out from RNA transcripts. For the first round of RT-PCR on the TCR CDR3, the HTBI primer set was used together with the Qiagen OneStep RT-PCR kit. The public reads were reprocessed in TCRdb via fastp at Q25 and MiXCR, keeping in-frame beta chains. Every entry covers one CDR3 protein and lists the most common genes and DNA from its rows. The sample data list 130,000 to 150,000 distinct CDR3 sequences, and approximately 20% of these were observed just once. The top ten hold over 60% of the sample. Sequenced input: blood. The receptors originated from a woman aged 50 to 65 with Graves' hyperthyroidism that later progressed to Graves' ophthalmopathy.

This clonotype showed up many times. This chain joins TRBV3-1 and TRBJ1-1; D is possibly TRBD1 (5 bases). The germline gives CDR1 LGHDT, CDR2 YNNKEL (reference sequence). V gave up 2 bases and J gave up 1 base, with 11 bases separating them. The length of the CDR3 is 15 residues. The CDR3 here is CASSQRTGTNTEAFF. Written as DNA, the CDR3 is TGTGCCAGCAGCCAAAGAACAGGTACGAACACTGAAGCTTTCTTT.

The CDR3 DNA follows: TGTGCCAGCAGCTTAGCCGGGCTGAGGGGCGAGCAGTACTTC. Translation: CASSLAGLRGEQYF. The chain uses TRBV7-9 and TRBJ2-7; D is tentatively TRBD1 or TRBD2 (5 bases each). This CDR3 comprises 14 residues. Germline V gene data show CDR1 as SEHNR and CDR2 as FQNEAQ (reference sequence). V lost 0 bases, J lost 6 bases, and 12 bases lay in between.

This clonotype occurred many times. The chain couples TRBV18 to TRBJ2-1; TRBD1 aligns across 8 bases. CDR3 length equals 15 residues. Germline assignment: CDR1 KGHSH and CDR2 LQKENI. The trim removed 3 bases at V and 8 bases at J, leaving 9 bases unmatched. The CDR3 nucleotides read TGTGCCAGCTCACCTCCGGACAGGGTGAGCGATGAGCAGTTCTTC. Encoded protein: CASSPPDRVSDEQFF.

This clonotype has at least ten counts. The V and J genes are TRBV11-2 and TRBJ2-3; D perhaps matches TRBD2 (6 bases). The CDR3 length is 15 residues. V lost 5 bases and J lost 1, with 13 bases in between. The germline V gene has CDR1 SGHAT and CDR2 FQNNGV. The CDR3 DNA reads TGTGCCAGCAGCAGCCGGGACTCTCGCACAGATACGCAGTATTTT. Translating gives CASSSRDSRTDTQYF.

This sequence joins TRBV19 and TRBJ2-1, with D tentatively TRBD1 (5 bases). CDR1 LNHDA and CDR2 SQIVND come from the germline V gene (reference sequence). The V end lost 5 bases, the J end lost 4 bases, and 15 bases lay between the germline ends. The CDR3 consists of 15 residues. CDR3 amino acids: CASSRTGTIYNEQFF. For the CDR3, the DNA is TGTGCCAGTAGTCGCACAGGAACAATTTACAATGAGCAGTTCTTC.

This clonotype was picked up a small number of times. This chain joins TRBV6-1 and TRBJ2-3; D is unclear. V dropped 2 bases and J dropped 4 bases, with 7 bases sitting between them. CDR3 size: 13 residues. Germline CDR1 and CDR2: MNHNS and SASEGT. For the CDR3, the DNA is TGTGCCAGCAGTGAACCCCGGTCAGATACGCAGTATTTT. Protein: CASSEPRSDTQYF.

This clonotype came up many times. This rearrangement joins TRBV6-2 or TRBV6-3 to TRBJ1-1; D gene uncertain. V was trimmed by 9 bases and J by 1 base, leaving 12 bases between them. The CDR3 runs to 13 residues. Germline V gene sequence: CDR1 MNHEY, CDR2 SVGEGT. CDR3 sequence (DNA): TGTGCCAGTAGTACCTTGGAGAACACTGAAGCTTTCTTT. The encoded protein is CASSTLENTEAFF.

This clonotype was seen many times. V is TRBV6-5 and J is TRBJ2-7; maybe TRBD2 (5 bases). Trimming took off 2 bases at V and 5 bases at J, with 16 bases between the two ends. This CDR3 spans 15 amino acids. Germline CDR1 reads MNHEY; CDR2 reads SVGAGI. The DNA of the CDR3 is TGTGCCAGCAGTTACCGAAGGAGGTCGGGCGACGAGCAGTACTTC. It translates to CASSYRRRSGDEQYF.

V usage is TRBV28 and J usage is TRBJ1-2; 10 nucleotides agree with TRBD1. The CDR3 has 14 residues. CDR1 and CDR2 from the germline V gene are MDHEN and SYDVKM. The V and J ends lost 5 bases and 4 bases, in that order; junction bases with no gene match: 4. CDR3 DNA: TGTGCCAGCAGTAAGACAGGGGGCTTCTATGGCTACACCTTC. Translation: CASSKTGGFYGYTF.

The chain has TRBV9 and TRBJ2-2; D might be TRBD1 or TRBD2, each matching 6 bases. CDR3 length: 15 amino acids. V lost 1 base, J lost 0 bases, and 7 bases lay in between. Looked up from germline, CDR1 is SGDLS and CDR2 is YYNGEE. The CDR3: CASSVRGANTGELFF. The CDR3 DNA reads as TGTGCCAGCAGCGTAAGGGGGGCGAACACCGGGGAGCTGTTTTTT.

In this sample, this clonotype turned up many times. The rearrangement joins TRBV27 to TRBJ1-4; TRBD1 might be the D (6 bases). V lost 5 bases, J lost 0 bases, and 10 bases lay in between. The germline V gene has CDR1 MNHEY and CDR2 SMNVEV (reference sequence). This CDR3 contains 15 residues. The CDR3 nucleotides read TGTGCCAGCAGTGCCGGGACAACAACTAATGAAAAACTGTTTTTT. This translates into CASSAGTTTNEKLFF.

This clonotype was recorded many times. This rearrangement joins TRBV28 to TRBJ2-1; 9 positions match TRBD2. Trimming removed 7 bases from V and 4 bases from J; junction bases left unmatched: 14. The CDR3 is 17 amino acids. Germline V lookup: CDR1 MDHEN, CDR2 SYDVKM. CDR3 nucleotide sequence: TGTGCCAGCAAATCTGGGCTAGCGGGAAAAAAATACAATGAGCAGTTCTTC. It translates to CASKSGLAGKKYNEQFF.

The chain recombines TRBV29-1 with TRBJ2-1; 8 bases match TRBD2. Germline CDR1 reads SQVTM; CDR2 reads ANQGSEA. The CDR3 is made up of 13 amino acids. Germline trimming cut 6 bases from V and 5 bases from J; bases unmatched to any gene: 6. As DNA, the CDR3 is TGCAGCGTGGGGGGACTAGTCCACAATGAGCAGTTCTTC. It yields the protein CSVGGLVHNEQFF.

There are a few counts of this clonotype. This chain joins TRBV29-1 and TRBJ2-6; 9 bases are a match to TRBD1. The CDR3 is 16 amino acids. J gave up 2 bases and V 5 bases, and 7 bases lay outside the gene matches. Germline CDR1 and CDR2: SQVTM and ANQGSEA. The CDR3 is CSVRGTGSTGANVLTF. DNA for the CDR3: TGCAGCGTTAGGGGGACAGGGAGTACTGGGGCCAACGTCCTGACTTTC.

This clonotype was recorded a few times. This sequence joins TRBV11-2 and TRBJ2-1; 9 nucleotides align to TRBD2. This CDR3 comprises 18 residues. J gave up 3 bases and V 0 bases, and 9 bases lay outside the gene matches. Germline V lookup: CDR1 SGHAT, CDR2 FQNNGV. The CDR3 nucleotides are TGTGCCAGCAGCTTAGATAACGGCGGGAGGGCTCGCTACAATGAGCAGTTCTTC. Amino acids: CASSLDNGGRARYNEQFF.

This clonotype was observed at least ten times. The chain recombines TRBV5-5 with TRBJ1-6; D call uncertain. The CDR3 sequence is 17 residues long. Between the trimmed V and J ends, which lost 0 bases and 7 bases, there was a span of 17 bases. The germline CDR1 and CDR2 sequences are SGHKS and YYEKEE (reference sequence). CDR3 protein: CASSLGLSGSGNSPLHF. The CDR3 DNA sequence: TGTGCCAGCAGCTTGGGTCTCTCAGGCAGCGGGAATTCACCCCTCCACTTT.

This clonotype was seen many times. The V gene is TRBV7-9, the J gene TRBJ1-1; no definite D call. In germline, CDR1 is SEHNR, CDR2 FQNEAQ (reference sequence). V was shortened by 2 bases and J by 4 bases, with 5 bases between the two germline ends. The CDR3 is made up of 12 amino acids. CDR3 nucleotides: TGTGCCAGCAGCTTACGGCCCACTGAAGCTTTCTTT. Translation gives CASSLRPTEAFF.

The chain carries TRBV6-1 and TRBJ1-3; D is uncertain. V lost 5 bases and J 5 bases, leaving 19 bases between the germline ends. The CDR3 is 16 amino acids. CDR1 and CDR2 from the germline V gene are MNHNS and SASEGT. The CDR3 protein is CASSTQDKPGRNTIYF. In nucleotides, the CDR3 is TGTGCCAGCAGTACTCAAGATAAACCCGGCAGAAACACCATATATTTT.